Following are 17 T cell receptor beta chains from one sample sequenced in a study of patients and donors after allogeneic stem cell transplantation. MiXCR, run by TCRdb on the RT-PCR reads, gives a single entry per CDR3 protein. The sample consists of more than 850,000 distinct CDR3 sequences, 15% to 20% of them appearing once. Sequencing was done on a sample of blood, either unsorted or a sorted T cell fraction (not recorded which). These receptors all stem from a human donor who was either an allogeneic HSCT recipient or a stem cell or donor lymphocyte infusion donor (not recorded which). It is not recorded whose cells these are; they may come from a transplant donor.

This clonotype was counted many times. This chain joins TRBV12-3 or TRBV12-4 and TRBJ2-3; D gene uncertain. Trimming took 6 bases from V and 4 from J, leaving 11 bases between them. This CDR3 comprises 13 residues. The CDR3 loop is CASRSRPADTQYF. For the CDR3, the DNA is TGTGCCAGCAGATCCCGCCCGGCAGATACGCAGTATTTT.

This clonotype was recorded many times. The J gene is TRBJ2-7, the V gene TRBV20-1; a weak D match, TRBD1 (6 bases). The V and J ends lost 5 bases and 2 bases respectively, with 10 bases between them. CDR3 length: 12 residues. CDR1 and CDR2 from the germline V gene are DFQATT and SNEGSKA (reference sequence). As DNA, the CDR3 is TGCAGTGCTGGCCGGGACACCTACGAGCAGTACTTC. As protein: CSAGRDTYEQYF.

The chain is built from TRBV7-9 and TRBJ2-5, with D uncertain. The CDR3 is made up of 14 amino acids. Germline lookup yields CDR1 SEHNR and CDR2 FQNEAQ (reference sequence). Trimming shortened V by 4 bases and J by 7 bases, and 16 bases separated the two germline ends. CDR3 sequence (DNA): TGTGCCAGCAGCTCCCGACTCCTCGAGGCGACCCAGTACTTC. Translated: CASSSRLLEATQYF.

The chain joins TRBV3-1 to TRBJ2-1, with D maybe TRBD2 (5 bases). The CDR3 has 14 amino acids. V was shortened by 0 bases and J by 15 bases, with 18 bases between the two germline ends. Germline V gives CDR1 LGHDT, CDR2 YNNKEL (reference sequence). Here the CDR3 reads CASSQDAPARDRFF. In DNA form, the CDR3 reads TGTGCCAGCAGCCAAGACGCACCCGCGAGGGATCGGTTCTTC.

This clonotype was seen a few times. The genes are TRBV6-1 and TRBJ2-2; D may correspond to TRBD1 or TRBD2 (6 bases each). CDR3 length equals 13 residues. V was trimmed by 8 bases and J by 2 bases, leaving 9 bases between them. Germline V lookup: CDR1 MNHNS, CDR2 SASEGT. CDR3 in amino acids: CASRGHNTGELFF. The CDR3 nucleotides are TGTGCCAGCCGGGGGCATAACACCGGGGAGCTGTTTTTT.

The chain joins TRBV12-3 or TRBV12-4 to TRBJ1-5; TRBD1 might be the D (6 bases). V lost 6 bases, J lost 7 bases, and 19 bases lay in between. The CDR3 has 15 amino acids. Written as DNA, the CDR3 is TGTGCCAGCAGCCAAGTCACAGGGCGCGGACAGCCCCAGCATTTT. It encodes CASSQVTGRGQPQHF.

In its sample, this clonotype was seen a few times. The chain carries TRBV20-1 and TRBJ1-2, with D unresolved. Deletions cut 0 bases from V and 0 bases from J, with 17 bases between. Germline assignment: CDR1 DFQATT and CDR2 SNEGSKA (reference sequence). The CDR3 is 17 residues long. CDR3 loop: CSARDSLPRKANYGYTF. CDR3 coding DNA: TGCAGTGCTAGAGATTCCTTACCCAGGAAGGCTAACTATGGCTACACCTTC.

This chain joins TRBV7-3 and TRBJ2-3, with D perhaps TRBD2 (6 bases). Germline V CDR1 and CDR2: SGHTA, FQGTGA. Trimming stripped 5 bases from V and 10 bases from J, with 19 bases between. CDR3 length: 14 residues. For the CDR3, the DNA is TGTGCCAGCAGCCCTCAGGGAGGCCCGGCGGCGCAGTATTTT. Residues: CASSPQGGPAAQYF. Full variable domain (missing parts from reference TRBV7-3 and TRBJ2-3): GAGVSQTPSNKVTEKGKYVELRCDPISGHTALYWYRQSLGQGPEFLIYFQGTGAADDSGLPNDRFFAVRPEGSVSTLKIQRTERGDSAVYLCASSPQGGPAAQYFGPGTRLTVL.

This clonotype occurred a few times. This chain joins TRBV7-9 and TRBJ1-5; tentative D call: TRBD1 (5 bases). Trimming pared 5 bases from V and 0 bases from J, leaving 8 bases between. Germline CDR1 reads SEHNR; CDR2 reads FQNEAQ (reference sequence). The CDR3 spans 14 residues. CDR3 sequence: CASSMTDSNQPQHF. CDR3 sequence (DNA): TGTGCCAGCAGCATGACAGATAGCAATCAGCCCCAGCATTTT.

The V and J genes are TRBV9 and TRBJ1-6; TRBD1 might be the D (6 bases). Trimming removed 1 base at V and 2 bases at J, with 10 bases between. Germline V gene lookup returns CDR1 SGDLS and CDR2 YYNGEE. The CDR3 consists of 16 residues. CDR3 loop: CASSVKGVPYNSPLHF. CDR3 coding DNA: TGTGCCAGCAGCGTAAAGGGGGTTCCCTATAATTCACCCCTCCACTTT. The full variable domain, in which reference TRBV9 and TRBJ1-6 provide the parts outside the CDR3, is DSGVTQTPKHLITATGQRVTLRCSPRSGDLSVYWYQQSLDQGLQFLIQYYNGEERAKGNILERFSAQQFPDLHSELNLSSLELGDSALYFCASSVKGVPYNSPLHFGNGTRLTVT.

This clonotype has a count of ten or more. Written as DNA, the CDR3 is TGTGCCAGCAGTGAAAACCCGAATCAGCCCCAGCATTTT. Translated: CASSENPNQPQHF. The chain couples TRBV12-3 or TRBV12-4 to TRBJ1-5; D unresolved. This CDR3 has 13 residues. Trimming removed 5 bases from V and 4 bases from J, with 9 bases in between.

The chain couples TRBV5-1 to TRBJ1-5, with D possibly matching TRBD1 (6 bases). The CDR3 is 15 amino acids. Germline V gives CDR1 SGHRS, CDR2 YFSETQ. Trimming removed 0 bases from V and 4 bases from J, with 11 bases in between. DNA of the CDR3: TGCGCCAGCAGCTTGGCCGGGACAACTAATCAGCCCCAGCATTTT. Its translation: CASSLAGTTNQPQHF. The full variable domain, its missing parts supplied by reference TRBV5-1 and TRBJ1-5, is KAGVTQTPRYLIKTRGQQVTLSCSPISGHRSVSWYQQTPGQGLQFLFEYFSETQRNKGNFPGRFSGRQFSNSRSEMNVSTLELGDSALYLCASSLAGTTNQPQHFGDGTRLSIL.

The sample holds a few counts of this clonotype. The V call is TRBV20-1, the J call TRBJ2-1; D is tentatively TRBD1 or TRBD2 (6 bases each). The ends were cut back, 4 bases at V and 4 bases at J, with 20 bases in the middle. This CDR3 region has 16 residues. Germline-derived CDR1 and CDR2 are DFQATT and SNEGSKA (reference sequence). The CDR3, as DNA: TGCAGTGCTATCCCCCTGTTTTCGGGGGCTTACAATGAGCAGTTCTTC. Protein: CSAIPLFSGAYNEQFF.

This clonotype was seen at least ten times. The junction departs from the called germline gene at one end, perhaps through a read error. The chain uses TRBV27 and TRBJ2-3, with D uncertain. This CDR3 has 12 residues. The germline CDR1 and CDR2 sequences are MNHEY and SMNVEV (reference sequence). CDR3 coding DNA: TGCGCCAGCAGCTTGAGCCCAGATACGCAGTATTTT. Translated: CASSLSPDTQYF.

This clonotype was detected a few times. The chain is built from TRBV5-1 and TRBJ2-3; 12 nucleotides align to TRBD2. Germline trimming cut 4 bases from V and 11 bases from J; bases unmatched to any gene: 5. This CDR3 region has 13 residues. Per the germline V gene, CDR1 is SGHRS and CDR2 is YFSETQ. CDR3 loop: CASSTGLAGRQYF. The CDR3 DNA sequence: TGCGCCAGCAGCACCGGACTAGCGGGGAGGCAGTATTTT.

The chain employs TRBV12-3 or TRBV12-4 and TRBJ1-2; a weak D match, TRBD1 (6 bases). V was shortened by 7 bases and J by 7 bases, with 13 bases between the two germline ends. The CDR3 is 12 residues long. CDR3 sequence: CASTQGFSGYTF. In nucleotides, the CDR3 is TGTGCCAGCACCCAGGGGTTCTCTGGCTACACCTTC.

This clonotype was picked up a small number of times. J is TRBJ2-5 and V is TRBV5-6; 7 positions match TRBD1. CDR3 length: 14 residues. Germline V lookup: CDR1 SGHDT, CDR2 YYEEEE. Germline trimming cut 3 bases from V and 4 bases from J; bases unmatched to any gene: 6. The CDR3 here is CASSYRGMGETQYF. CDR3 bases: TGTGCCAGCAGCTACAGGGGAATGGGAGAGACCCAGTACTTC. The full variable domain, completed using reference TRBV5-6 and TRBJ2-5, is DAGVTQSPTHLIKTRGQQVTLRCSPKSGHDTVSWYQQALGQGPQFIFQYYEEEERQRGNFPDRFSGHQFPNYSSELNVNALLLGDSALYLCASSYRGMGETQYFGPGTRLLVL.